This T cell receptor beta chain appears in the sequencing data of a study of T cell changes during pregnancy in multiple sclerosis. The germline V gene has CDR1 SGHNT and CDR2 YYREEE (reference sequence). V was clipped by 0 bases and J by 5 bases; unmatched bases: 3. The CDR3 has 16 residues. Some clones are missing from TCRdb's copy, which holds only in-frame ones; the method was immunoSEQ multiplex PCR. The sample lists fewer than 85,000 clones, 80% to 95% occurring once. The TCR was taken from a female donor with multiple sclerosis, enrolled in a pregnancy study. The chain employs TRBV5-4 and TRBJ2-2; 11 bases agree with TRBD2. This specimen was peripheral blood, taken in the second trimester of pregnancy. CDR3: CASSLALAGGTGELFF. The CDR3 nucleotides are TGTGCCAGCAGCTTGGCGCTAGCGGGAGGTACCGGGGAGCTGTTTTTT. The full variable domain, with the rest looked up from reference TRBV5-4 and TRBJ2-2, is ETGVTQSPTHLIKTRGQQVTLRCSSQSGHNTVSWYQQALGQGPQFIFQYYREEENGRGNFPPRFSGLQFPNYSSELNVNALELDDSALYLCASSLALAGGTGELFFGEGSRLTVL.